Following are 2 T cell receptor beta chains from one sample sequenced in a study of T cells in Graves' hyperthyroidism and ophthalmopathy. TCR beta CDR3 region amplification was performed from RNA transcripts. HTBI primers drove first-round RT-PCR of the TCR CDR3. TCRdb passed the multiplex PCR reads through MiXCR, listing each CDR3 protein once. The table has a few hundred thousand distinct CDR3 sequences, roughly 14% seen once. The specimen sequenced was blood. These TCRs come from a woman in her late teens or twenties with Graves' hyperthyroidism that later progressed to Graves' ophthalmopathy.

This clonotype was seen many times. The rearrangement links TRBV27 to TRBJ2-7, with a tentative D call TRBD2 (6 bases). The CDR3 consists of 17 residues. The germline V gene has CDR1 MNHEY and CDR2 SMNVEV (reference sequence). Deletions cut 3 bases from V and 4 bases from J, with 22 bases between. The CDR3 region has the DNA TGTGCCAGCAGTTTGACGGGGGTTAGCGCAAAGGGATACGAGCAGTACTTC. Its translation: CASSLTGVSAKGYEQYF.

This rearrangement joins TRBV28 to TRBJ1-6; 8 bases map to TRBD1. Germline CDR1 and CDR2: MDHEN and SYDVKM. The CDR3 contains 17 residues. The V and J ends lost 6 bases and 6 bases, in that order; junction bases with no gene match: 13. The CDR3 sequence: CASRSIQGALLNSPLHF. The DNA for the CDR3 is TGTGCCAGCAGGTCTATTCAGGGGGCTCTTCTTAATTCACCCCTCCACTTT. Filled out from reference TRBV28 and TRBJ1-6, the complete variable domain reads DVKVTQSSRYLVKRTGEKVFLECVQDMDHENMFWYRQDPGLGLRLIYFSYDVKMKEKGDIPEGYSVSREKKERFSLILESASTNQTSMYLCASRSIQGALLNSPLHFGNGTRLTVT.